One sample yielded the 29 T cell receptor beta chains listed below, sequenced in a study of shared clonotypes between healthy human individuals. Libraries were prepared by immunoSEQ multiplex PCR; TCRdb keeps only in-frame clonotypes and omits some of them. This sample has about 2.1 million clones, with about 93% found just once. Cells designated naive CD8 were CD45RO-negative and were positively selected for CCR7, with terminally differentiated effector memory CD45RA+ cells excluded. The sample consisted of naive CD8+ T cells from PBMCs. These receptors were obtained from a man aged 18 to 35 in good health. Some clones in this sample may be carry-over from other donors' samples.

This clone was detected once. The V call is TRBV6-6, the J call TRBJ2-3; 7 bases match TRBD2. The CDR3 is 16 residues long. Looked up from germline, CDR1 is MNHNY and CDR2 is SVGAGI (reference sequence). The ends lost 1 base at V and 3 bases at J; junction bases unmatched: 7. The CDR3 region has the DNA TGTGCCAGCAGTTACTTTGCGGGAGAGGTGACAGATACGCAGTATTTT. It codes for CASSYFAGEVTDTQYF.

This clone came up a few times. The same CDR3 is also encoded by other DNA sequences in this sample. The chain joins TRBV27 to TRBJ1-1, with 8 bases aligning to TRBD1. Germline-derived CDR1 and CDR2 are MNHEY and SMNVEV (reference sequence). The trim removed 2 bases at V and 2 bases at J, leaving 1 base unmatched. This CDR3 has 14 residues. The CDR3 spells CASSLQGANTEAFF. The DNA of the CDR3 is TGTGCCAGCAGTTTACAGGGGGCTAACACTGAAGCTTTCTTT.

The chain recombines TRBV11-2 with TRBJ1-5; D not resolved. V gave up 8 bases and J gave up 3 bases, with 11 bases separating them. Germline V gene sequence: CDR1 SGHAT, CDR2 FQNNGV. The CDR3 has 13 amino acids. For the CDR3, the DNA is TGTGCCAGCGGACTAGGCATCAATCAGCCCCAGCATTTT. Encoded protein: CASGLGINQPQHF.

V usage is TRBV5-4 and J usage is TRBJ2-1, with 8 bases fitting TRBD2. V dropped 2 bases and J dropped 0; count of bases not matched to a gene: 10. The CDR3 has 18 residues. In germline, CDR1 is SGHNT, CDR2 YYREEE (reference sequence). CDR3 DNA sequence: TGTGCCAGCAGCTTAAGAGGAGCGGGAGACTTCTCCTACAATGAGCAGTTCTTC. This encodes CASSLRGAGDFSYNEQFF.

CDR3 in amino acids: CAMGQGNQPQHF. The CDR3 bases are TGTGCCATGGGACAGGGTAATCAGCCCCAGCATTTT. The rearrangement joins TRBV5-4 to TRBJ1-5; 9 bases agree with TRBD1. Germline values: CDR1 SGHNT, CDR2 YYREEE (reference sequence). Trimming removed 9 bases from V and 4 bases from J; junction bases left unmatched: 2. This CDR3 region has 12 residues. Using reference TRBV5-4 and TRBJ1-5 for the parts outside the CDR3, the full variable domain is ETGVTQSPTHLIKTRGQQVTLRCSSQSGHNTVSWYQQALGQGPQFIFQYYREEENGRGNFPPRFSGLQFPNYSSELNVNALELDDSALYLCAMGQGNQPQHFGDGTRLSIL.

Only one count was recorded for this clone. The CDR3 protein is CASSLDPDPQEAFF. The CDR3 region has the DNA TGCGCCAGCAGCTTGGATCCGGATCCCCAGGAAGCTTTCTTT. V and J are TRBV5-1 and TRBJ1-1, with D unresolved. Germline V gene lookup returns CDR1 SGHRS and CDR2 YFSETQ. V was pared by 0 bases and J by 8 bases, with 14 bases between. The CDR3 runs 14 residues.

This clone appeared once. The chain links TRBV27 to TRBJ2-5; TRBD1 matches at 9 bases. Trimming took 0 bases from V and 2 from J; bases not matched to a gene: 4. The germline V gene has CDR1 MNHEY and CDR2 SMNVEV (reference sequence). The CDR3 extends over 16 amino acids. Here the CDR3 DNA reads TGTGCCAGCAGTTTATCACAGGGGGCCGTACAAGAGACCCAGTACTTC. This codes for CASSLSQGAVQETQYF.

This sequence joins TRBV7-9 and TRBJ1-5; D is unresolved. Germline V CDR1 and CDR2: SEHNR, FQNEAQ (reference sequence). The CDR3 consists of 14 residues. V dropped 0 bases and J dropped 5 bases, with 8 bases sitting between them. CDR3 protein: CASSLAGNYQPQHF. CDR3 nucleotide sequence: TGTGCCAGCAGCTTAGCGGGGAATTATCAGCCCCAGCATTTT.

This sequence joins TRBV29-1 and TRBJ2-1; a weak D match, TRBD2 (6 bases). The germline V gene has CDR1 SQVTM and CDR2 ANQGSEA. V lost 5 bases and J 2 bases, leaving 13 bases between the germline ends. The CDR3 runs 14 residues. The CDR3 bases are TGCAGCGTTCCCCCGGGAGCCCCCTACAATGAGCAGTTCTTC. Translation: CSVPPGAPYNEQFF.

The table lists this clone with a few counts. The CDR3 sequence is CASRDSLGNTEAFF. The CDR3 region has the DNA TGTGCCAGCAGAGACAGTTTGGGGAACACTGAAGCTTTCTTT. The chain has TRBV28 and TRBJ1-1; maybe TRBD1 (5 bases). This CDR3 region has 14 residues. Trimming stripped 6 bases from V and 1 base from J, with 12 bases between. Per the germline V gene, CDR1 is MDHEN and CDR2 is SYDVKM.

The chain employs TRBV20-1 and TRBJ1-2, with no clear D. CDR3 length: 11 residues. Deletions cut 8 bases from V and 4 bases from J, with 11 bases between. Germline values: CDR1 DFQATT, CDR2 SNEGSKA (reference sequence). CDR3: CSTPGSYGYTF. For the CDR3, the DNA is TGCAGTACTCCCGGGAGCTATGGCTACACCTTC.

The chain combines TRBV4-1 with TRBJ2-1; TRBD2 agrees at 7 bases. The CDR3 covers 17 residues. Germline CDR1 and CDR2: MGHRA and YSYEKL. V shed 0 bases and J 8 bases; nucleotides not matched to a gene: 13. The CDR3, as DNA: TGCGCCAGCAGCCAAGATAGCGGGCTCACTTCCGCCCATGAGCAGTTCTTC. Translation: CASSQDSGLTSAHEQFF.

This clone was counted between two and nine times. The V and J genes are TRBV10-3 and TRBJ1-1; D is undetermined. Germline V gene data show CDR1 as ENHRY and CDR2 as SYGVKD. CDR3 size: 10 residues. Between the trimmed V and J ends, which lost 8 bases and 5 bases, there was a span of 6 bases. The CDR3 DNA follows: TGTGCCATCCTTTTAACTGAAGCTTTCTTT. This codes for CAILLTEAFF.

The gene calls are TRBV7-9 and TRBJ2-6; D is undetermined. Germline CDR1 SEHNR, CDR2 FQNEAQ (reference sequence). The V gene lost 3 bases and the J gene lost 2 bases, with 8 bases spanning the gap. CDR3 size: 15 residues. The CDR3 here is CASSFPITGANVLTF. In DNA form, the CDR3 reads TGTGCCAGCAGCTTCCCCATCACTGGGGCCAACGTCCTGACTTTC.

In regard to this clone: Other DNA sequences in this specimen translate into the identical CDR3. In nucleotides, the CDR3 is TGTGCCAGCAGTGAGGGCAGACTTTATGGCTACACCTTC. It yields the protein CASSEGRLYGYTF. This rearrangement joins TRBV6-1 to TRBJ1-2, with D uncertain. Per germline, CDR1 MNHNS and CDR2 SASEGT. Trimming cost V 3 bases and J 5 bases, with 10 bases left between them. This CDR3 has 13 residues.

The chain links TRBV19 to TRBJ2-3; the D gene could be TRBD1 or TRBD2 (5 bases each). The CDR3 has 16 amino acids. Germline values: CDR1 LNHDA, CDR2 SQIVND (reference sequence). Trimming left V 6 bases short and J 2 bases short, with 18 bases between. The CDR3 nucleotides read TGTGCCAGTAGAGACCGGGACCCAGGCTCCACAGATACGCAGTATTTT. Protein sequence: CASRDRDPGSTDTQYF.

This chain uses TRBV11-2 with TRBJ2-3, with D unclear. The CDR3 is 13 residues long. Germline lookup yields CDR1 SGHAT and CDR2 FQNNGV. The V gene lost 3 bases and the J gene lost 1 base, with 5 bases spanning the gap. The CDR3 DNA sequence: TGTGCCAGCAGCTTCCAGGGCACAGATACGCAGTATTTT. Protein: CASSFQGTDTQYF.

This clone was counted once. This sequence joins TRBV2 and TRBJ2-6, with D uncertain. Between the trimmed V and J ends, which lost 8 bases and 1 base, there was a span of 9 bases. Germline V CDR1 and CDR2: SNHLY, FYNNEI. This CDR3 spans 14 amino acids. CDR3 residues: CASFSLSGANVLTF. The CDR3 DNA is TGTGCCAGCTTCAGCTTATCTGGGGCCAACGTCCTGACTTTC.

The V and J genes are TRBV5-4 and TRBJ1-3, with unresolved D. Germline V CDR1 and CDR2: SGHNT, YYREEE (reference sequence). The CDR3 has 12 amino acids. V lost 4 bases and J lost 5, with 7 bases in between. DNA for the CDR3: TGTGCCAGCAGCCTAGACCGAAACACCATATATTTT. Translation: CASSLDRNTIYF.

The rearrangement joins TRBV6-5 to TRBJ1-2, with 9 positions matching TRBD1. Germline values: CDR1 MNHEY, CDR2 SVGAGI. The trim removed 6 bases at V and 4 bases at J, leaving 12 bases unmatched. The length of the CDR3 is 16 residues. The CDR3 bases are TGTGCCAGCAGCTACGGGACAGGGCCCCACCGCTATGGCTACACCTTC. Translation: CASSYGTGPHRYGYTF.

The chain employs TRBV9 and TRBJ2-3; D might be TRBD1 or TRBD2, each matching 5 bases. CDR3 length: 14 residues. Trimming took off 4 bases at V and 4 bases at J, with 13 bases between the two ends. Germline V gene data show CDR1 as SGDLS and CDR2 as YYNGEE. The CDR3 DNA is TGTGCCAGCAGCTCATCGGGACGTGCAGATACGCAGTATTTT. It yields the protein CASSSSGRADTQYF.

The chain links TRBV27 to TRBJ1-5, with a possible D match to TRBD1 (5 bases). The CDR3 loop spans 14 amino acids. The ends were cut back, 2 bases at V and 7 bases at J, with 12 bases in the middle. Germline assignment: CDR1 MNHEY and CDR2 SMNVEV (reference sequence). The chain's CDR3 is CASSLTRALQPQHF. CDR3 bases: TGTGCCAGCAGTTTAACCAGGGCTTTGCAGCCCCAGCATTTT.

This chain connects TRBV2 to TRBJ1-2; possible D gene TRBD1, 5 bases. V was clipped by 3 bases and J by 4 bases, with 12 bases between them. The CDR3 runs to 14 residues. From germline, CDR1 is SNHLY and CDR2 FYNNEI. The CDR3 spells CASSELGDSYGYTF. The CDR3 nucleotides read TGTGCCAGCAGTGAGTTGGGCGACAGCTATGGCTACACCTTC.

The chain uses TRBV27 and TRBJ1-1, with 11 nucleotides matching TRBD1. This CDR3 spans 15 amino acids. The germline CDR1 and CDR2 sequences are MNHEY and SMNVEV (reference sequence). V gave up 7 bases and J gave up 7 bases; unmatched junction bases: 11. CDR3 residues: CASNRLGQGAGEAFF. For the CDR3, the DNA is TGTGCCAGCAATCGTCTTGGACAGGGGGCGGGTGAAGCTTTCTTT.

With respect to this clone: The same CDR3 can be traced to other DNA sequences in this sample. CDR3 in amino acids: CASSLGSYQPQHF. The CDR3 DNA follows: TGTGCCAGCAGTTTGGGCAGCTATCAGCCCCAGCATTTT. The chain combines TRBV27 with TRBJ1-5; D gene unclear. V was cut by 3 bases and J by 5 bases, with 8 bases left in between. The germline CDR1 and CDR2 sequences are MNHEY and SMNVEV (reference sequence). The CDR3 consists of 13 residues.

V usage is TRBV27 and J usage is TRBJ1-1, with a possible D match to TRBD1 (6 bases). V was cut by 4 bases and J by 5 bases, with 14 bases left in between. CDR1 and CDR2 from the germline V gene are MNHEY and SMNVEV (reference sequence). The CDR3 consists of 14 residues. Written as DNA, the CDR3 is TGTGCCAGCAGTTCCCGAGGGGGTGGGACTGAAGCTTTCTTT. Amino acids: CASSSRGGGTEAFF.

The table lists this clone with a count of one. This chain connects TRBV5-5 to TRBJ2-1; maybe TRBD1 (5 bases). The CDR3 is made up of 15 amino acids. V was clipped by 0 bases and J by 2 bases, with 9 bases between them. The germline V gene has CDR1 SGHKS and CDR2 YYEKEE (reference sequence). The CDR3 is CASSLVPGPYNEQFF. CDR3 in DNA: TGTGCCAGCAGCTTGGTGCCAGGGCCCTACAATGAGCAGTTCTTC.

The gene calls are TRBV28 and TRBJ1-5; no clear D. This CDR3 contains 15 residues. Germline V gives CDR1 MDHEN, CDR2 SYDVKM. V lost 7 bases, J lost 10 bases, and 23 bases lay in between. The CDR3 reads CASTPLREAISPQHF. In DNA, the CDR3 is TGTGCCAGCACTCCATTACGTGAAGCAATCAGCCCCCAGCATTTT.

The V and J genes are TRBV27 and TRBJ1-1; no clear D gene. The V gene's germline CDR1 is MNHEY and CDR2 SMNVEV (reference sequence). The CDR3 is made up of 14 amino acids. Deletions cut 2 bases from V and 5 bases from J, with 12 bases between. The CDR3 sequence: CASSLRQSSTEAFF. For the CDR3, the DNA is TGTGCCAGCAGTTTAAGGCAGTCGTCTACTGAAGCTTTCTTT.